Following are 24 T cell receptor beta chains from one sample sequenced in a study of T cell responses to AZD1222 COVID-19 vaccine (dated by TCRdb to about 2021). This specimen's time point label, interpreted: baseline before first vaccination. The library was obtained by the immunoSEQ multiplex PCR assay. The immuneACCESS repertoire file appears here via TCRdb, limited to in-frame rearrangements. These files lack a portion of the clones; in checked studies, under half of the deficit traces to unresolved V genes, and the cause of the others is not known. In this sample the table shows some 100,000 clones, 70% to 90% of which occur a single time. Around 15% of the sample is in the top ten clones. This sample comprised peripheral blood, obtained on day 0 of AZD1222 vaccination. The origin of the receptors is an adult in good health.

This rearrangement joins TRBV12-3 or TRBV12-4 to TRBJ2-1, with D hard to call. Trimming removed 1 base from V and 7 bases from J, with 5 bases in between. The CDR3 runs to 12 residues. CDR3: CASSLGVNEQFF. Here the CDR3 DNA reads TGTGCCAGCAGTTTAGGCGTGAATGAGCAGTTCTTC.

This clone was counted a single time. This CDR3 reads CASSLDPLRGMPQGYTF. DNA for the CDR3: TGTGCCAGCAGCTTAGATCCCCTTCGGGGGATGCCACAGGGCTACACCTTC. This chain connects TRBV11-3 to TRBJ1-2; TRBD1 might be the D (5 bases). The CDR3 is 17 amino acids. V lost 0 bases, J lost 8 bases, and 22 bases lay in between. Germline V gives CDR1 SGHNT, CDR2 YENEEA.

The chain employs TRBV19 and TRBJ2-7; a possible D gene is TRBD1 (5 bases). V lost 3 bases to trimming and J lost 7 bases, with 13 bases between them. The CDR3 extends over 13 amino acids. In germline, CDR1 is LNHDA, CDR2 SQIVND (reference sequence). The CDR3, as DNA: TGTGCCAGTAGTATTGGGGCCCGTTGGGAGCAGTACTTC. Its translation: CASSIGARWEQYF.

This clone was seen only once. This chain links TRBV18 with TRBJ2-2; 7 nucleotides agree with TRBD1. With 3 bases clipped from V and 0 bases from J, the junction kept 4 bases outside the gene matches. Germline loops: CDR1 KGHSH, CDR2 LQKENI. The CDR3 is made up of 16 amino acids. The CDR3 region is CASSPPGTANTGELFF. The CDR3 DNA sequence: TGTGCCAGCTCACCCCCCGGGACAGCGAACACCGGGGAGCTGTTTTTT.

The rearrangement joins TRBV2 to TRBJ1-6, with 7 bases that match TRBD1. The V gene's germline CDR1 is SNHLY and CDR2 FYNNEI. V gave up 7 bases and J gave up 9 bases; unmatched junction bases: 15. The CDR3 loop spans 16 amino acids. CDR3 DNA: TGTGCCAGCATCAGGGGGGTGGCCACCAGGGGTTCACCCCTCCACTTT. Translated: CASIRGVATRGSPLHF.

This chain joins TRBV27 and TRBJ1-2; D perhaps matches TRBD1 (6 bases). Germline CDR1 reads MNHEY; CDR2 reads SMNVEV (reference sequence). This CDR3 comprises 13 residues. V lost 6 bases, J lost 6 bases, and 14 bases lay in between. For the CDR3, the DNA is TGTGCCAGCAGGTTGAGGGGGAAGGATGGCTACACCTTC. Its translation: CASRLRGKDGYTF.

This rearrangement joins TRBV11-3 to TRBJ1-3; possible D gene TRBD1, 6 bases. Germline loops: CDR1 SGHNT, CDR2 YENEEA. This CDR3 has 14 residues. The germline V and J ends were trimmed by 5 bases and 0 bases, with 8 bases remaining between them. CDR3 loop: CASSRTVSGNTIYF. DNA for the CDR3: TGTGCCAGCAGCCGGACAGTCTCTGGAAACACCATATATTTT.

This sequence joins TRBV3-1 (or the pseudogene TRBV3-2) and TRBJ1-2, with D hard to call. Trimming removed 0 bases at V and 4 bases at J, with 12 bases between. The length of the CDR3 is 15 residues. Germline CDR1 LGHDT, CDR2 YNNKEL (reference sequence). The CDR3 protein is CASSQDSVGAYGYTF. CDR3 sequence (DNA): TGTGCCAGCAGCCAAGATAGTGTAGGAGCCTATGGCTACACCTTC.

The chain recombines TRBV28 with TRBJ2-5, with D possibly matching TRBD2 (6 bases). V lost 7 bases and J lost 2, with 11 bases in between. This CDR3 contains 13 residues. Germline-derived CDR1 and CDR2 are MDHEN and SYDVKM. The CDR3 region has the DNA TGTGCCAGCATCCGTAGCGGACAAGAGACCCAGTACTTC. Translated, it gives CASIRSGQETQYF.

The chain combines TRBV10-2 with TRBJ2-2; possible D gene TRBD1, 6 bases. The V gene's germline CDR1 is WSHSY and CDR2 SAAADI. Trimming took 3 bases from V and 4 from J, leaving 6 bases between them. The CDR3 covers 13 residues. CDR3 in DNA: TGCGCCAGCAGTGACAGGGGCACCGGGGAGCTGTTTTTT. It specifies CASSDRGTGELFF.

The genes are TRBV3-1 (or the pseudogene TRBV3-2) and TRBJ1-2; D gene unclear. The germline CDR1 and CDR2 sequences are LGHDT and YNNKEL (reference sequence). This CDR3 is 16 amino acids long. V dropped 0 bases and J dropped 1 base, with 12 bases sitting between them. The CDR3 loop is CASSQDGRYNNYGYTF. CDR3 coding DNA: TGTGCCAGCAGCCAAGATGGGCGTTATAATAACTATGGCTACACCTTC.

This clone is a singleton in its sample. The V gene is TRBV10-3, the J gene TRBJ2-1; 13 positions match TRBD2. Germline loops: CDR1 ENHRY, CDR2 SYGVKD. The CDR3 loop spans 18 amino acids. V trimming: 10 bases; J trimming: 1 base; junction bases outside the gene matches: 13. This CDR3 is CATHKTSGRRESYNEQFF. The CDR3 nucleotides read TGTGCCACCCATAAGACTAGCGGGAGGAGAGAATCCTACAATGAGCAGTTCTTC.

V and J are TRBV7-2 and TRBJ1-3, with D possibly TRBD1 on 5 matching bases. CDR3 length: 15 residues. Trimming left V 3 bases short and J 0 bases short, with 9 bases between. Germline-derived CDR1 and CDR2 are SGHTA and FQGNSA. In DNA form, the CDR3 reads TGTGCCAGCAGCTTCAGGGTCAGCTCTGGAAACACCATATATTTT. It is translated as CASSFRVSSGNTIYF.

The genes are TRBV27 and TRBJ1-4; D gene ambiguous. CDR3 length: 13 amino acids. Trimming took 6 bases from V and 7 from J, leaving 12 bases between them. Germline V CDR1 and CDR2: MNHEY, SMNVEV (reference sequence). The CDR3 nucleotides read TGTGCCAGCAGCCTAAGGGCCAGTGAAAAACTGTTTTTT. Its protein is CASSLRASEKLFF.

The chain is built from TRBV5-1 and TRBJ2-5, with 8 nucleotides matching TRBD2. Germline assignment: CDR1 SGHRS and CDR2 YFSETQ. CDR3 length: 15 residues. Trimming took 0 bases from V and 4 from J; bases not matched to a gene: 5. The CDR3 region is CASSLGAGAVETQYF. For the CDR3, the DNA is TGCGCCAGCAGCTTGGGAGCGGGAGCGGTAGAGACCCAGTACTTC.

CDR3 protein: CASSLDGRNDWAYGYTF. In nucleotides, the CDR3 is TGCGCCAGCAGCTTAGATGGACGCAATGACTGGGCCTATGGCTACACCTTC. The V call is TRBV5-1, the J call TRBJ1-2, with D unclear. This CDR3 is 17 amino acids long. V was trimmed by 2 bases and J by 4 bases, leaving 21 bases between them. The germline V gene encodes CDR1 SGHRS and CDR2 YFSETQ.

The chain combines TRBV4-2 with TRBJ2-2, with a possible D match to TRBD1 (6 bases). Germline loops: CDR1 LGHNA, CDR2 YNFKEQ. The CDR3 is made up of 16 amino acids. V lost 0 bases to trimming and J lost 6 bases, with 14 bases between them. In nucleotides, the CDR3 is TGTGCCAGCAGCCAAGAGGGGGCGGGCGATGCCGGGGAGCTGTTTTTT. It codes for CASSQEGAGDAGELFF.

The chain's CDR3 is CASSQDSINYGYTF. Written as DNA, the CDR3 is TGCGCCAGCAGCCAAGATTCCATTAACTATGGCTACACCTTC. The chain couples TRBV4-1 to TRBJ1-2; D is uncertain. The CDR3 has 14 amino acids. Germline V lookup: CDR1 MGHRA, CDR2 YSYEKL. Deletions cut 0 bases from V and 1 base from J, with 6 bases between.

The genes are TRBV28 and TRBJ2-2; D is possibly TRBD1 or TRBD2 (6 bases each). This CDR3 is 16 amino acids long. Trimming removed 6 bases at V and 3 bases at J, with 17 bases between. CDR1 MDHEN and CDR2 SYDVKM come from the germline V gene. CDR3 DNA: TGTGCCAGCAGCTCCTCGGGGGCTCCGGACACCGGGGAGCTGTTTTTT. Protein sequence: CASSSSGAPDTGELFF.

This sequence joins TRBV11-3 and TRBJ2-2; D gene uncertain. This CDR3 has 13 amino acids. The germline gives CDR1 SGHNT, CDR2 YENEEA. V dropped 4 bases and J dropped 6 bases, with 9 bases sitting between them. In DNA, the CDR3 is TGTGCCAGCAGCTATGACTGGTCCGGGGAGCTGTTTTTT. Protein product: CASSYDWSGELFF.

This clone was seen just once. In DNA form, the CDR3 reads TGCGCCAGCAGCTTGGCCGGGGGCCTCGGAGATACGCAGTATTTT. As protein: CASSLAGGLGDTQYF. This chain connects TRBV5-1 to TRBJ2-3; D may correspond to TRBD1 or TRBD2 (6 bases each). The CDR3 spans 15 residues. V was clipped by 0 bases and J by 5 bases, with 13 bases between them. In germline, CDR1 is SGHRS, CDR2 YFSETQ. The whole variable domain, remainder taken from reference TRBV5-1 and TRBJ2-3, is KAGVTQTPRYLIKTRGQQVTLSCSPISGHRSVSWYQQTPGQGLQFLFEYFSETQRNKGNFPGRFSGRQFSNSRSEMNVSTLELGDSALYLCASSLAGGLGDTQYFGPGTRLTVL.

This chain connects TRBV5-6 to TRBJ2-3, with D tentatively TRBD1 (6 bases). This CDR3 is built from 17 residues. V was shortened by 2 bases and J by 5 bases, with 21 bases between the two germline ends. Germline values: CDR1 SGHDT, CDR2 YYEEEE. The CDR3 loop is CASSLKGENRIRDTQYF. The CDR3 DNA follows: TGTGCCAGCAGCTTAAAGGGGGAAAATAGGATTAGAGATACGCAGTATTTT.

V is TRBV19 and J is TRBJ1-5, with 10 bases lining up with TRBD1. Germline values: CDR1 LNHDA, CDR2 SQIVND (reference sequence). After removal of 5 bases from V and 7 bases from J, the junction contained 11 bases not matched to a gene. The CDR3 is 16 amino acids. DNA of the CDR3: TGTGCCAGTAGTGTACCGGGACAGGGGTCTCGGCAGCCCCAGCATTTT. Protein sequence: CASSVPGQGSRQPQHF.

V usage is TRBV5-1 and J usage is TRBJ2-5, with D tentatively TRBD1 (6 bases). The germline gives CDR1 SGHRS, CDR2 YFSETQ. V lost 5 bases to trimming and J lost 5 bases, with 13 bases between them. The CDR3 runs 13 residues. The CDR3 loop is CASREVGAETQYF. CDR3 in DNA: TGCGCCAGCAGGGAGGTGGGGGCGGAGACCCAGTACTTC.